The following is a T cell receptor (beta chain) sequence with its context. This clonotype came up many times. What this receptor recognizes is not known. No much larger clonotype is one base removed from it; base qualities were not supplied. Spanning cysteine to phenylalanine, the CDR3 consists of 13 amino acids. Only CDR3 DNA remains: 39 bases, in frame from the first base. V loses 7 bases at its end and J loses 4 bases; junction bases beyond the gene matches: 3. To synthesize cDNA, template-switch 5'RACE was performed with a primer carrying a 10-nucleotide random unique molecular identifier so that each TCR transcript was tagged. Every sequencing run covered 15-18 subjects and yielded more than 180 million TCR-beta sequences. The RNeasy kit was used for extraction of total RNA. The KAPA Real-time Library Amplification kit was used to amplify TCR-beta VDJ regions with primers for the TCR constant region and the 5'RACE anchor. A first PCR added sample indexes and Illumina adaptors, after which a second PCR increased the library yield. After purification with Ampure beads, the TCR product of roughly 650 bp was size-selected on a 2% E-gel SizeSelection system. Before pooling, libraries had their quality checked on a Bioanalyzer, their concentration measured with Qubit, and their quantity determined with the Kapa Library Quantification kit. An Illumina HiSeq 2500 sequenced the libraries paired-end 2 x 150 bp. To increase sequence diversity, roughly 24-32% phiX was spiked into each library pool. Per the original workflow: Quality-filtered reads were processed with the UMI-based MiGEC pipeline, and over 75% of raw TCR sequences were removed by the MiGEC pipeline during error correction. VDJ genes were aligned to IMGT germline references, and each clonotype was defined by a unique CDR3 amino acid sequence together with V-J genes. VDJtools evaluated clonal expansion, Shannon diversity and CDR3 relatedness (CalcPairwiseDistances, ClusterSamples); CLCbio workbench built phylogenetic trees. A clone was classed as expanded if it had 8 or more unique UMIs, a cutoff based on coefficient-of-variation modelling across technical triplicates. In-frame beta chains were kept once TCRdb had trimmed the public reads at Q25 with fastp and called clones with MiXCR. Merged by CDR3 protein, the rows form single entries marked with the most common genes and DNA. Clone size and V and J calls follow TCRdb, not the original study. In this sample the table shows some 57,000 distinct CDR3 sequences, about 3.4% of which occur a single time. The ten largest clones capture roughly 7% of the sample.

The sample originates from a study of neurological immune-mediated disorders (dated by TCRdb to about 2019). Regarding the complete study: Of the 35 or so multiple sclerosis patients, around 30 had relapsing-remitting MS and 3 had secondary progressive MS. Alongside PBMC samples, the set of some 97 TCR-beta libraries contained longitudinal samples, technical triplicates, and paired CD4+ and CD8+ T-cell subsets that had been sorted. The cohort included 68 subjects: approximately 15 with HAM/TSP, about 34 with multiple sclerosis, and 20 or so healthy controls. Peripheral blood TCR-beta repertoires from HTLV-I-associated myelopathy (HAM/TSP) patients, multiple sclerosis patients and healthy controls were compared by UMI-based sequencing.

Libraries from unsorted PBMCs were made from 2 million PBMCs kept in RNAlater at -80 degrees C until RNA extraction. The multiple sclerosis patients were enrolled in a US clinical protocol that used magnetic resonance imaging to evaluate disease progression. Peripheral blood was subjected to Ficoll-Hypaque density gradient centrifugation to isolate PBMCs, which were then cryopreserved in liquid nitrogen. Broad study findings and their caveats: TCR clonal expansion was greatest in HAM/TSP patients and smallest in MS patients, who ranked below even healthy controls. Expanded clones from different subjects shared no identical CDR3 amino acid sequences, which suggests that TCR-beta repertoires were private in all groups. In a phylogenetic analysis, the repertoires of 18 out of 34 MS patients fell into a single cluster of related CDR3 sequences, pointing to a possible signature at the repertoire level. The MS cluster was not associated with any clinical or MRI features, and the authors stated that larger cohorts are needed.

This chain joins TRBV12-3 or TRBV12-4 to TRBJ1-1, and 10 junctional nucleotides match TRBD1. This TCR was recovered from a woman aged 60-75 years with multiple sclerosis. Sequences were obtained from PBMCs. The nucleotides are TGTGCCAGCACCCGGACAGGGGGCACTGAAGCTTTCTTT. It encodes CASTRTGGTEAFF.